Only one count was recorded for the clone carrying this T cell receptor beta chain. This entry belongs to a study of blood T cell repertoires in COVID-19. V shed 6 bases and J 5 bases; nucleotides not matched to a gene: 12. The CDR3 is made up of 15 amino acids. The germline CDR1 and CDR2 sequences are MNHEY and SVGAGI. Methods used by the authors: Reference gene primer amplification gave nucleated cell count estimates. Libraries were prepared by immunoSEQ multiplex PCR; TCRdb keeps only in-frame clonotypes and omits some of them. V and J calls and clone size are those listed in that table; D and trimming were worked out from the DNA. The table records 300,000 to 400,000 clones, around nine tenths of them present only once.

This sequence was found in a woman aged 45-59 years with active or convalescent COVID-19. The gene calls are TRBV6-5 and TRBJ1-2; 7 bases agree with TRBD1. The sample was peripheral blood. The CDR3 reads CASRGDSLFGYGYTF. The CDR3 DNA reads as TGTGCCAGCAGGGGGGACAGCCTCTTTGGGTATGGCTACACCTTC.